This T cell receptor (beta chain) derives from a study of vaccination effects on CD4 cells after COVID-19. Looking at the study overall: The second dose preceded post-vaccine samples by a median of 72 days.

The protocol was immunoSEQ multiplex PCR, while the TCRdb copy is restricted to in-frame clones and leaves out a portion. The sample lists over 14,000 clones, over 55% occurring once. Study outcomes and limitations: Marked clonal contraction was seen in infection- and vaccine-induced clones late after vaccination.

Details on this clone: Its antigen is unidentified.

Sequencing in the ViraFEST assay came after antigen-specific CD4+ T cells had been expanded with viral peptide pools, which were used to stimulate PBMC. Cells that had been cultured for 9 to 10 days were the source of isolated CD4+ T cells. Participants completed two doses of the BNT162b2 or mRNA-1273 vaccine. A density of roughly 2 million PBMC per well was used; these cells were cultured with approximately 9.1 IU/ml IL-2 and about 10 ug/ml peptides. IL-2 medium took the place of half the medium on both days 3 and 7. Trimming left V 5 bases short and J 6 bases short, with 11 bases between. The CDR3 is 12 residues long. Germline V gene lookup returns CDR1 SGHVS and CDR2 FQNEAQ.

V usage is TRBV7-8 and J usage is TRBJ2-7; D unclear. The sequences come from CD4+ T cells from PBMCs cultured with SARS-CoV-2 spike peptides, collected after COVID-19 vaccination. The source of this sequence is a human donor who received a COVID-19 vaccine. The CDR3 region is CASSLPPGEQYF. DNA for the CDR3: TGTGCCAGCAGCCTGCCCCCCGGCGAGCAGTACTTC.